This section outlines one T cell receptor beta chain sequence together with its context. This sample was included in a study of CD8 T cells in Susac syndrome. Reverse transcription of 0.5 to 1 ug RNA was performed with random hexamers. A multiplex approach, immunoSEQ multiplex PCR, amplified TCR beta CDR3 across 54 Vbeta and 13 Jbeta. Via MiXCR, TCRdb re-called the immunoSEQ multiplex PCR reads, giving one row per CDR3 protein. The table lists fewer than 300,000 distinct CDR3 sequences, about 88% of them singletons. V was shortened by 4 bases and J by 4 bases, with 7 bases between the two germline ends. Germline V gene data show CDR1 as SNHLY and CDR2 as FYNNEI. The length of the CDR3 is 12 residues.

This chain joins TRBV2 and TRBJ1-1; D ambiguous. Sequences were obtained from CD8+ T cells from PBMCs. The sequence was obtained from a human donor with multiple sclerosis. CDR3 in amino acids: CASSGRRTEAFF. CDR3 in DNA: TGTGCCAGCAGTGGTCGACGCACTGAAGCTTTCTTT.